This T cell receptor (beta chain) is drawn from a study of cytomegalovirus exposure and HLA in healthy donors (dated by TCRdb to about 2017). The study in broad terms: In an earlier analysis of 587 of the donors, 250 to 350 Gb of sequence data and about 110 million unique TCR beta sequences from 180 million or so T cells were reported. About 300 gigabases of sequencing data and around 80 million unique TCR sequences made up an early release that covered several hundred HLA-typed donors. Of the roughly 400 genotyped donors, roughly 85% fell in the genetic ancestry cluster associated with self-reported Caucasian donors. The study aimed to test whether cataloging public T cell receptors could reveal signatures of past pathogen exposure. Using immunosequencing, the study profiled T cell repertoires from 666 subjects and related those repertoires to cytomegalovirus serostatus. Along with the roughly 610-subject first cohort, a separate validation cohort of around 120 different subjects was used. The study combined high-throughput TCR immunosequencing, statistical association of individual TCRs with disease status, and machine learning to predict cytomegalovirus infection status. A later analysis re-analyzed previously published TCR beta repertoires from 600 to 850 donors and added high-resolution HLA genotyping to study TCR occurrence patterns. The later analysis used no new phenotypic data to find candidate immune exposures, relying instead on TCR beta sequences and their occurrence across donors. To decide whether each TCR beta V gene segment behaved as functional or pseudogenic, an earlier analysis of nearly 600 of the donors relied on high-throughput TCR beta sequencing. Donor age, sex, ethnicity and CMV serostatus were collected together with the repertoire data. A later genetic analysis took genome-wide SNP genotypes for 398 of the 666 donors and used that subset as a discovery cohort. All discovery cohort repertoires had been generated using a single sequencing platform. HLA typing included class I and class II loci at four-digit resolution. Typing coverage varied by locus: 629-630 donors for A, B, C, DRB1 and DQB1; more than 500 for DQA1; more than 600 for DPA1; 450 to 480 for DPB1. Five DR-DQ haplotypes were handled as single units for association and clustering, since linkage in the cohort was strong. Across some 400 genotyped donors of the cohort, an average of 235,054 unique TCR beta nucleotide sequences per donor were sequenced, and 15% to 20% of those sequences were non-productive.

Measured from the cysteine to the phenylalanine, the CDR3 is 13 residues long. Solely the CDR3 DNA is kept, with 39 bases framed from the first base. CDR1 and CDR2 (SEHNR, FQNEAQ) derive from the germline V gene (reference sequence). Library preparation used the immunoSEQ multiplex PCR assay. For the multiplex PCR, a mixture combining 60 forward primers for TCR Vbeta segments and 13 reverse primers for TCR Jbeta segments was used. The CDR3 region of rearranged TCR beta genes was amplified from genomic DNA with a multiplex PCR assay. The Illumina HiSeq System was used to sequence the amplified TCR beta libraries as 87-base-pair reads. Per the authors' processing: In a later analysis, tens of millions of unique TCR beta chains were counted across the 650 to 700 repertoires, and roughly 11 million of these chains were shared by at least two donors. Raw reads were error-corrected and collapsed into unique sequences with a nearest-neighbor algorithm that merged closely related sequences to remove PCR and sequencing errors. To assign V, D and J gene segments, CDR3 sequences were aligned to IMGT reference sequences. For a sequence to be retained, at least a six-nucleotide match to both a V gene segment and a J gene segment was required. A rearrangement was called productive if the CDR3 had no stop codons and remained in frame with V and J, and every other rearrangement was called non-productive. CDR3 was defined by IMGT convention, running from the second conserved V-encoded cysteine to the conserved J-encoded phenylalanine. In an earlier analysis of roughly 610 of the donors, sequences lacking an unambiguous match to a single V gene segment were excluded. An earlier analysis of some 610 of the donors called V segments functional above 56.7% productive rearrangements and segregating when the between-donor standard deviation exceeded 5%. A statistical classification framework was built to diagnose cytomegalovirus status from the catalog of TCR beta chain sequences. In a later analysis, V and J genes were assigned by comparing TCR nucleotide sequences against IMGT/GENE-DB human TR gene sequences. The TCRdist pipeline was used in a later analysis to assign CDR3 sequences and most-parsimonious VDJ recombination scenarios. A later analysis defined each TCR beta chain by its CDR3 amino acid sequence plus V-gene family, and excluded reads lacking a unique V-gene family. To address suspected cross-contamination and a sequencing artifact, a later analysis removed over 500 highly shared, low-generation-probability nucleotide sequences. A later analysis calculated a clonal expansion index for each public chain from normalized within-repertoire ranks of inferred template counts. Generation probabilities in a later analysis came from a VDJ recombination model fitted to out-of-frame rearrangements, and those results were checked against IGoR. A later analysis scored TCR-TCR, TCR-HLA and TCR-CMV co-occurrence with hypergeometric tests, applying a repertoire-size bias correction to TCR pairs. False discovery rates were estimated in a later analysis by permuting HLA or CMV assignments 20 times. In a later analysis, co-occurring TCRs were grouped using DBSCAN, with TCRdist sequence similarity added in when clustering inside HLA-allele-positive subsets. Co-occurrence clustering excluded repertoires with fewer than 30,000 or more than 120,000 public chains, plus five with anomalous nucleotide sharing. TCRdb limited this immuneACCESS table to in-frame rearrangements with V and J called. A share of clones is missing; checked studies link under half to unresolved V genes, and the rest is unexplained. V, J and clone size reflect that table, while D and trimming were determined from the DNA. The sample records 100,000 to 150,000 clones, around three quarters of which are singletons. In total, the top ten clones hold 0.95% to 1.5% of the sample.

Broad study findings and their caveats: In a later analysis, HLA-associated TCR beta chains were found to be more clonally expanded and to have lower generation probabilities than equally common non-associated chains. In a later analysis, the rate of TCR association differed among HLA loci, with DRB1 alleles having the most associated TCRs and HLA-C alleles having the fewest. The earlier analysis of 587 of the donors excluded over 15 rarely observed V segments, including chromosome 9 orphons, because counts were too low. In vitro tests confirmed that a few of the cytomegalovirus-associated TCR beta chains recognize cytomegalovirus antigens. In a later analysis, several top co-occurrence clusters were reported to appear linked to parvovirus B19, influenza, CMV and Epstein-Barr virus. An association between a missense DCLRE1C variant and V-gene and J-gene trimming of TCR beta chains was found in a later genetic analysis and replicated in an independent cohort. A later genetic analysis reported fewer N-insertions in productive TCRs among donors in an Asian-associated ancestry cluster than the roughly 620-donor mean. While some public TCRs were present in many individuals, most TCR sequences turned up only very rarely across donors. Some IMGT-functional V segments, including TRBV6-2 and TRBV6-3, could not be distinguished by the 87-base-pair reads and were therefore excluded. In both the original and validation cohorts, the classifier was reported to diagnose cytomegalovirus status with high specificity and sensitivity. The study gave a list of some 150 TCR beta chains associated with cytomegalovirus. Linkage disequilibrium might explain the correlated functional status among segregating V segments, but an unknown experimental factor could not be excluded. Because HLA typing was unavailable for some donors at each locus, only the typed subset was used in association tests. At a false discovery rate of 0.05, a later analysis linked 16,000 or so TCR beta sequences to specific HLA alleles. A cluster of highly shared sequence variants was judged likely to be a technical artifact of the sequencing pipeline. A further reported finding was that TCR beta sequences accurately predicted the HLA-A and HLA-B alleles for most subjects in the first cohort. According to the authors, the approach could potentially be generalized to other disease states and immunological phenotypes. The presence/absence analyses assumed that sequencing depth was roughly uniform across donors, and that assumption may not be true. Immune exposure information for the cohort was limited to CMV serostatus. According to a later analysis, most CMV-associated TCR beta chains appeared to be HLA-restricted, and the HLA associations seemed to be driven largely by CMV exposure. In an earlier analysis of fewer than 750 of the donors, most TCR beta V segments were observed in productive rearrangements about 90% or about 30% of the time, broadly matching IMGT annotations. When HLA alleles, especially DR and DQ, strongly co-occurred, TCR associations were difficult to assign to individual alleles. Only TCR beta chains were sequenced in this cohort, and the absence of alpha or paired-chain data limited detectable features.

This clone has just one count. Its antigen target is currently unknown. Mismatch with germline at one junction end may stem from a read error. In total, over 600 healthy bone marrow donors made up the cohort. At the time of sampling, every cohort member was nominally healthy, though immune exposures that went unrecorded were likely present. The donor tested CMV seronegative and was one of the 352 seronegative cohort members. Each donor provided a peripheral blood sample, and peripheral blood mononuclear cells were used for TCR beta sequencing. The Qiagen DNeasy Blood Extraction Kit was used to extract genomic DNA from the blood cell samples.

This receptor chain uses TRBV7-9 and TRBJ2-1; too little of a D gene remains to name it. Material: PBMCs. This TCR was sampled from a female donor in good health and CMV-seronegative. At the DNA level, the sequence is TGTTCCAGCAGCATAGTAGAGTCCAATGAGCAGTTCTTC. It codes for CSSSIVESNEQFF.